This TCR beta chain was documented in a study of OX40 agonist ivuxolimab in advanced cancers. CDR1 SNHLY and CDR2 FYNNEI come from the germline V gene. This CDR3 is built from 12 residues. Libraries were prepared by immunoSEQ multiplex PCR; TCRdb keeps only in-frame clonotypes and omits some of them. The sample lists around 38,000 clones, approximately 80% occurring once. This clone was seen a few times. One end of the junction is discordant with germline, which a read error may explain. The source was CD4+ or CD8+ T cells sorted from blood, collected in a trial of the OX40 agonist ivuxolimab. V gene TRBV2 combines with J gene TRBJ2-7; D is perhaps TRBD1 (6 bases). The sequence was obtained from an adult with an advanced solid tumor such as melanoma, head and neck, liver or kidney cancer. The CDR3 sequence: CASKADPRAGDF. The CDR3 DNA follows: TGTGCCAGCAAAGCGGACCCTAGAGCAGGGGACTTC.